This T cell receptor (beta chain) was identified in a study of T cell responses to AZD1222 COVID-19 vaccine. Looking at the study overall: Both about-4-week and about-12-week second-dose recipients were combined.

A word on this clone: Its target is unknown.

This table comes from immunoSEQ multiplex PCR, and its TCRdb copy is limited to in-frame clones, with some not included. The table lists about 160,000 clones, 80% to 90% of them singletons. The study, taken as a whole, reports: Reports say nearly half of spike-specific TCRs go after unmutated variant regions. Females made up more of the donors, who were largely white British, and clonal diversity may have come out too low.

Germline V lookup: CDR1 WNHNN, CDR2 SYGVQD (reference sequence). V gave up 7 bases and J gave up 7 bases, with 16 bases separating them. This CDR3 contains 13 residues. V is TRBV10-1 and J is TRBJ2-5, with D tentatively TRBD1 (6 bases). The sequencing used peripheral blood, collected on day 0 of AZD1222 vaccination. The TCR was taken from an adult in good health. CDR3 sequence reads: CASNIGQWGTQYF. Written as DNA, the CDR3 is TGCGCCAGCAATATAGGACAGTGGGGGACCCAGTACTTC.